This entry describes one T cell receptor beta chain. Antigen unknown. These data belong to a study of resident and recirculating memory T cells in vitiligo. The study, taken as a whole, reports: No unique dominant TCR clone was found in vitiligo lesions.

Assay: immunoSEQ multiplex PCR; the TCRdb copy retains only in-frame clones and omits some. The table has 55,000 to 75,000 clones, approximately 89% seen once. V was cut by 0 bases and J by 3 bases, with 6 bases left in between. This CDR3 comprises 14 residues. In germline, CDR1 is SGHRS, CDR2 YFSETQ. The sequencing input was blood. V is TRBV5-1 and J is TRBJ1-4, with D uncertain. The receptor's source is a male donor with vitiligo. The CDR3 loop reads CASSLGRPNEKLFF. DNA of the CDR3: TGCGCCAGCAGCTTGGGGCGGCCTAATGAAAAACTGTTTTTT.